This TCR beta chain appears in the sequencing data of a study of cytomegalovirus exposure and HLA in healthy donors. Per germline, CDR1 MNHEY and CDR2 SMNVEV (reference sequence). There are 15 residues in the CDR3. V was cut by 3 bases and J by 4 bases, with 13 bases left in between. Measured with immunoSEQ multiplex PCR; TCRdb has only the in-frame clones, and not every one. The sample has approximately 230,000 clones, approximately 84% seen once. Sequenced input: PBMCs. This TCR came from a young man in good health and CMV-seropositive. The rearrangement links TRBV27 to TRBJ2-1; no firm D call. The CDR3 protein is CASSFSPDSYNEQFF. CDR3 in DNA: TGTGCCAGCAGTTTTTCCCCGGATTCATACAATGAGCAGTTCTTC.